Below, 4 T cell receptor beta chains from the same sample are listed, as sequenced in a study of blood T cell repertoires in COVID-19. The repertoire was sequenced with immunoSEQ multiplex PCR; TCRdb's copy has only in-frame clones and lacks some. The table includes just over 90,000 clones, 86% detected once. Sequencing was carried out using peripheral blood. These receptors were collected from a woman of 80 years or more with acute or convalescent COVID-19.

The chain joins TRBV9 to TRBJ2-1; perhaps TRBD1 as D (6 bases). Germline V CDR1 and CDR2: SGDLS, YYNGEE. CDR3 length: 15 amino acids. Trimming cost V 1 base and J 6 bases, with 14 bases left between them. CDR3 nucleotides: TGTGCCAGCAGCGTAACAACAGGGATGGGCAATGAGCAGTTCTTC. This encodes CASSVTTGMGNEQFF.

Only a few counts were recorded for this clone. The gene calls are TRBV5-4 and TRBJ2-2, with 7 bases fitting TRBD1. Unmatched junction bases numbered 12, after V lost 2 bases and J lost 5 bases. CDR1 is SGHNT, CDR2 YYREEE, per germline (reference sequence). The CDR3 consists of 17 residues. CDR3 sequence: CASSFPRPGQPTGELFF. CDR3 nucleotides: TGTGCCAGCAGCTTTCCCCGACCGGGACAGCCGACCGGGGAGCTGTTTTTT.

V and J are TRBV6-5 and TRBJ1-1; 9 bases align to TRBD1. Trimming removed 7 bases from V and 3 bases from J; junction bases left unmatched: 6. This CDR3 comprises 14 residues. CDR1 is MNHEY, CDR2 SVGAGI, per germline. As DNA, the CDR3 is TGTGCCAGCACCCCGGACAGGGGCGACACTGAAGCTTTCTTT. As protein: CASTPDRGDTEAFF.

V gene TRBV30 combines with J gene TRBJ2-3; 9 bases map to TRBD2. V shed 1 base and J 0 bases; nucleotides not matched to a gene: 2. From germline, CDR1 is GTSNPN and CDR2 SVGIG (reference sequence). The CDR3 sequence is 15 residues long. The CDR3 is CAWSGLAESTDTQYF. The CDR3 coding sequence is TGTGCCTGGAGTGGACTAGCGGAAAGCACAGATACGCAGTATTTT.